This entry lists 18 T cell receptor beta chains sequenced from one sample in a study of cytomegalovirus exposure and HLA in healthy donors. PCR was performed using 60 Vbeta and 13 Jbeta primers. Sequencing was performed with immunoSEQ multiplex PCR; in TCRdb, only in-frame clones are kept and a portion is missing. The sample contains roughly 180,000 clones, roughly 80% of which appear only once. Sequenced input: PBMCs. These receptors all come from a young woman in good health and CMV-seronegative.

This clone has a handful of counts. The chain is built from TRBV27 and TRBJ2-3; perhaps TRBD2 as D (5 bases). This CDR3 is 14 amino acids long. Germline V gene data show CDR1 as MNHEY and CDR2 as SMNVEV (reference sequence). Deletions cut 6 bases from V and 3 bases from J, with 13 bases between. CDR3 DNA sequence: TGTGCCAGCAGCCGGGGTAGGCAGACAGATACGCAGTATTTT. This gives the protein CASSRGRQTDTQYF.

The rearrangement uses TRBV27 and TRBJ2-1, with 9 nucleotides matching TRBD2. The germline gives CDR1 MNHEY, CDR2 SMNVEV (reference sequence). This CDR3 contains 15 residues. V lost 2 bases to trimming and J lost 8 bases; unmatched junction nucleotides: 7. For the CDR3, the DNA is TGTGCCAGCAGTTTAGGGGTAGCGGGAGACGATGAGCAGTTCTTC. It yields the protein CASSLGVAGDDEQFF.

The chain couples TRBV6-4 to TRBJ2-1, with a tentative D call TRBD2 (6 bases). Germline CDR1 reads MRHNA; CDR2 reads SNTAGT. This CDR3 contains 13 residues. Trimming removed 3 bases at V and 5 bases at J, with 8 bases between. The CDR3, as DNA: TGTGCCAGCAGTGAAGGGACTCACAATGAGCAGTTCTTC. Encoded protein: CASSEGTHNEQFF.

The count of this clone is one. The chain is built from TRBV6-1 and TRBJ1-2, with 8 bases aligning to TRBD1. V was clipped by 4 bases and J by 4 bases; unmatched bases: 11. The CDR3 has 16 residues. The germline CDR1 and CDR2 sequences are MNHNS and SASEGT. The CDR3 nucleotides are TGTGCCAGCAGTGTTAGTTCAGGGGGCCGAATCTATGGCTACACCTTC. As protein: CASSVSSGGRIYGYTF.

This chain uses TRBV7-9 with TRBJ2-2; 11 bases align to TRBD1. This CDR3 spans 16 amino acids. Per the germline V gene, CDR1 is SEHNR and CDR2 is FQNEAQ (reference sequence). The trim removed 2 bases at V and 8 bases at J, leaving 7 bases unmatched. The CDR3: CASSLRTGGAEGELFF. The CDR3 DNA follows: TGTGCCAGCAGCTTACGGACAGGGGGCGCCGAAGGGGAGCTGTTTTTT. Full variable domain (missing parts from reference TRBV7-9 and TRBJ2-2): DTGVSQNPRHKITKRGQNVTFRCDPISEHNRLYWYRQTLGQGPEFLTYFQNEAQLEKSRLLSDRFSAERPKGSFSTLEIQRTEQGDSAMYLCASSLRTGGAEGELFFGEGSRLTVL.

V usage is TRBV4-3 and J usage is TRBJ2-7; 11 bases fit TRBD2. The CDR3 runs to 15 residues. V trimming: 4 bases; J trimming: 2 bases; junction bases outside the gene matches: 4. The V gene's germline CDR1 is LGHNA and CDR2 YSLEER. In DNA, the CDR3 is TGCGCCAGCAGCCCCGGGACTAGCGGAACCTACGAGCAGTACTTC. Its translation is CASSPGTSGTYEQYF.

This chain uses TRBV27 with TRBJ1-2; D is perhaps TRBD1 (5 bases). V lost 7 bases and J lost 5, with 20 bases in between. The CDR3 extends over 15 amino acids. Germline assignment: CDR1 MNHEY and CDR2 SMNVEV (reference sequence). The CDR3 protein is CASMRSGGATYGYTF. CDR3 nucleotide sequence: TGTGCCAGCATGAGGTCGGGGGGTGCAACATATGGCTACACCTTC.

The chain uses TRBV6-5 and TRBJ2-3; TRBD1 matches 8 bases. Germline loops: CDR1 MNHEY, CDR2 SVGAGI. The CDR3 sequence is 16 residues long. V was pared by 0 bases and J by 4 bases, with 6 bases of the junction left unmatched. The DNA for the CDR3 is TGTGCCAGCAGTTACTCCCCAGGGGGCTGGTCAGATACGCAGTATTTT. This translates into CASSYSPGGWSDTQYF.

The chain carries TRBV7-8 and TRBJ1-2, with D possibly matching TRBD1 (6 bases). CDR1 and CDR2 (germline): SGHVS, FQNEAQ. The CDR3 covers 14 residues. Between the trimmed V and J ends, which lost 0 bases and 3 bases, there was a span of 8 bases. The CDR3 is CASSLATGYYGYTF. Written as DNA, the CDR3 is TGTGCCAGCAGCTTAGCTACAGGGTACTATGGCTACACCTTC.

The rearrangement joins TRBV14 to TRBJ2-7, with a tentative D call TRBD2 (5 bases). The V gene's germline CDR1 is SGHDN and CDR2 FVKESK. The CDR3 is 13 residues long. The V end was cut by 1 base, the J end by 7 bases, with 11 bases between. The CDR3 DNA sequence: TGTGCCAGCAGCCAAGTGGGAGTGTCAGAGCAGTACTTC. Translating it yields CASSQVGVSEQYF.

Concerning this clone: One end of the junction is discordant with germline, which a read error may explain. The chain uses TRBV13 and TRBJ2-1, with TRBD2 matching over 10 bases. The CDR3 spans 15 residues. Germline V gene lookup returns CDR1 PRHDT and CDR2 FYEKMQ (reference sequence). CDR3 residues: CASSLVLAGYNEQLF. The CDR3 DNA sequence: TGTGCCAGCAGCTTAGTACTAGCGGGGTACAATGAGCAGCTCTTC.

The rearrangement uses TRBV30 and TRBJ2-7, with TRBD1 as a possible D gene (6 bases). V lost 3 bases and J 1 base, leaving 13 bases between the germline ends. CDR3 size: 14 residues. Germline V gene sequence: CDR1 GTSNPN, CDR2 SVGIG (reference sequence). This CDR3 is CAWSLQGTSYEQYF. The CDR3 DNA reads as TGTGCCTGGAGCCTTCAGGGGACATCCTACGAGCAGTACTTC.

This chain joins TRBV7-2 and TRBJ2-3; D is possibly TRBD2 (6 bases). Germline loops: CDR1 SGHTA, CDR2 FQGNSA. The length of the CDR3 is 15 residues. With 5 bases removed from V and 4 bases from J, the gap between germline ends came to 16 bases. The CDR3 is CASSRGTGESDTQYF. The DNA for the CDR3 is TGTGCCAGCAGCCGCGGTACGGGAGAGTCAGATACGCAGTATTTT.

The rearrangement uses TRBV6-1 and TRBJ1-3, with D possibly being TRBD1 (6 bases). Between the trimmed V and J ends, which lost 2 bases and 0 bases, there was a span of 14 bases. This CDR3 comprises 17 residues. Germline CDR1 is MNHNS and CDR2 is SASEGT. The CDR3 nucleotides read TGTGCCAGCAGTGAATCCTTCAGGGGCCCCTCTGGAAACACCATATATTTT. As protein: CASSESFRGPSGNTIYF.

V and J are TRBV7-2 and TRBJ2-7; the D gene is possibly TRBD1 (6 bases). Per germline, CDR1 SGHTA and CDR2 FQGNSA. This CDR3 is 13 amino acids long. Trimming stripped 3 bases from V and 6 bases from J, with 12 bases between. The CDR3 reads CASSLGTGREQYF. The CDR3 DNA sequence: TGTGCCAGCAGCTTGGGCACAGGGCGCGAGCAGTACTTC.

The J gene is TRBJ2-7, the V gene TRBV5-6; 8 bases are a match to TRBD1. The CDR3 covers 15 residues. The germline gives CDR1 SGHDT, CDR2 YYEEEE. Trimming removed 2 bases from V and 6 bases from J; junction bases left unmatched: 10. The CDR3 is CASSFRAGGFGEQYF. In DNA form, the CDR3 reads TGTGCCAGCAGCTTTCGGGCAGGGGGCTTCGGCGAGCAGTACTTC.

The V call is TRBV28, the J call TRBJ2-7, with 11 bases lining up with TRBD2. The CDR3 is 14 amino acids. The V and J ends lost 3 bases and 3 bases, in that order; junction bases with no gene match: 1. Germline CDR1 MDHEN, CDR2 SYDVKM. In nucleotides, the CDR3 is TGTGCCAGCAGTTTGGGACTAGCGGTCTACGAGCAGTACTTC. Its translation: CASSLGLAVYEQYF.

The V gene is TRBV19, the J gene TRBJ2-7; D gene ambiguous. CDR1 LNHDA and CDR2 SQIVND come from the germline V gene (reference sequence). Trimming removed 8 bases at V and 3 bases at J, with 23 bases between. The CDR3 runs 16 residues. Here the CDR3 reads CASSVGLGRAGYEQYF. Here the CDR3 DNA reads TGTGCCAGTTCAGTTGGCCTAGGCCGCGCTGGCTACGAGCAGTACTTC.